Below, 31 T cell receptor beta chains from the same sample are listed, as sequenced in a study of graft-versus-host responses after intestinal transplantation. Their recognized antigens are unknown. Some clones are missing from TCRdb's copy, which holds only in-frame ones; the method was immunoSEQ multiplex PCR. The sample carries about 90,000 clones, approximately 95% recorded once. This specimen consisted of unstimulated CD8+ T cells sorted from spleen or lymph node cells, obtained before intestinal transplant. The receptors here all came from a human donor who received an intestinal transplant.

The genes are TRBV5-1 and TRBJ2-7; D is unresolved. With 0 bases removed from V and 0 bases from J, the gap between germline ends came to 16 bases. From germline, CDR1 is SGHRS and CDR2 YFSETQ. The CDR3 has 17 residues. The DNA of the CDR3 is TGCGCCAGCAGCTTGGCCCCTTCGGGTTTTAGCTCCTACGAGCAGTACTTC. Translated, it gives CASSLAPSGFSSYEQYF.

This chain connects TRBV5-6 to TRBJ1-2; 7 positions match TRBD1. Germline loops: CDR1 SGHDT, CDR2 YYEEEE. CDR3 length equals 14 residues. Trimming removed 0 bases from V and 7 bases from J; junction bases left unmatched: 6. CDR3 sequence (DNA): TGTGCCAGCAGCTTGGGACAGGGTCGGAGTGGCTACACCTTC. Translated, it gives CASSLGQGRSGYTF.

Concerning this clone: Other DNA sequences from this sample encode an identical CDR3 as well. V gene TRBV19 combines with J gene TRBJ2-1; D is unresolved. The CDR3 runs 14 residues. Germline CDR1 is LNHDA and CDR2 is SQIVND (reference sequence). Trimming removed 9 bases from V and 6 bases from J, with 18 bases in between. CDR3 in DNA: TGTGCCAGCAGTTTTGGTGGTTCGGGCAATGAGCAGTTCTTC. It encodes CASSFGGSGNEQFF. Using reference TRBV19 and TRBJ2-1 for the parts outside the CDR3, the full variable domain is DGGITQSPKYLFRKEGQNVTLSCEQNLNHDAMYWYRQDPGQGLRLIYYSQIVNDFQKGDIAEGYSVSREKKESFPLTVTSAQKNPTAFYLCASSFGGSGNEQFFGPGTRLTVL.

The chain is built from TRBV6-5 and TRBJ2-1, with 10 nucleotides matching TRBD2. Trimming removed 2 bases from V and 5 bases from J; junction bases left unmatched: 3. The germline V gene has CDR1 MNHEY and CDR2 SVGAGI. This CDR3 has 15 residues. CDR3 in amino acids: CASSYELAGNNEQFF. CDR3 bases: TGTGCCAGCAGTTACGAACTAGCGGGAAACAATGAGCAGTTCTTC.

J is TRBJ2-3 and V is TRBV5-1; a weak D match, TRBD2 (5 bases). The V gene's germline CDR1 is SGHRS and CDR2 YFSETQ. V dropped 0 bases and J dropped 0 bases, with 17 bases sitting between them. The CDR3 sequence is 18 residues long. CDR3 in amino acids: CASSLAGGASFSTDTQYF. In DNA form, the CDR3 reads TGCGCCAGCAGCTTGGCAGGTGGAGCTAGCTTTAGCACAGATACGCAGTATTTT. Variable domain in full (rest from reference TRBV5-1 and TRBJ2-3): KAGVTQTPRYLIKTRGQQVTLSCSPISGHRSVSWYQQTPGQGLQFLFEYFSETQRNKGNFPGRFSGRQFSNSRSEMNVSTLELGDSALYLCASSLAGGASFSTDTQYFGPGTRLTVL.

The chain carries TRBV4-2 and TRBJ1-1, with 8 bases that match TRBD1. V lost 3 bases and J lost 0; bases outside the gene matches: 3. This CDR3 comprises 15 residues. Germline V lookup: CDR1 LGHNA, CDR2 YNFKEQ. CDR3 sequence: CASSQRQGLNTEAFF. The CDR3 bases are TGTGCCAGCAGCCAGAGACAGGGGTTGAACACTGAAGCTTTCTTT.

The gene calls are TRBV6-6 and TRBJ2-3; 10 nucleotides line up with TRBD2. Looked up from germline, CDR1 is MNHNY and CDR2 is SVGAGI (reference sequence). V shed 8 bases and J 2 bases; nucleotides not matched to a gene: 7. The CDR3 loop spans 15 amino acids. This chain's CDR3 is CASGVAGGATDTQYF. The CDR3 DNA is TGTGCCAGCGGGGTAGCGGGGGGAGCCACAGATACGCAGTATTTT.

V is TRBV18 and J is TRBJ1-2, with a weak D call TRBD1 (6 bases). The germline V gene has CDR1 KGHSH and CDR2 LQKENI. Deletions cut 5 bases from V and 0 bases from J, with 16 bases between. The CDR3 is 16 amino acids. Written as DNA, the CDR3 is TGTGCCAGCTCAACTCTCGACAGGCCAGCTAACTATGGCTACACCTTC. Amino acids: CASSTLDRPANYGYTF.

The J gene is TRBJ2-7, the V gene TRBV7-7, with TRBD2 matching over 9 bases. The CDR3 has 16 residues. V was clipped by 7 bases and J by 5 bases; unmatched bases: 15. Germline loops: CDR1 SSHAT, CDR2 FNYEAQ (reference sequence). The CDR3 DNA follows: TGTGCCAGCACACCGCTAGATCGCGGGGGGGCAGACGAGCAGTACTTC. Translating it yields CASTPLDRGGADEQYF.

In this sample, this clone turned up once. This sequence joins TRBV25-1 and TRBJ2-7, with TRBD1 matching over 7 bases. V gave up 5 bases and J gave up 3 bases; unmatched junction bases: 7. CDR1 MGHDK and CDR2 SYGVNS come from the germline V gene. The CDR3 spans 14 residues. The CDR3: CASSQGQVDYEQYF. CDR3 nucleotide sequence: TGTGCCAGCAGTCAAGGACAGGTGGACTACGAGCAGTACTTC.

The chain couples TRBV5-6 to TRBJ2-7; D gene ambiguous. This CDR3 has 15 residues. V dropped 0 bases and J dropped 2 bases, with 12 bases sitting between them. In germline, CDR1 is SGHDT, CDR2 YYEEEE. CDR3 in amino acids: CASSLGQALTYEQYF. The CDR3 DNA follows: TGTGCCAGCAGCTTGGGTCAGGCATTAACCTACGAGCAGTACTTC.

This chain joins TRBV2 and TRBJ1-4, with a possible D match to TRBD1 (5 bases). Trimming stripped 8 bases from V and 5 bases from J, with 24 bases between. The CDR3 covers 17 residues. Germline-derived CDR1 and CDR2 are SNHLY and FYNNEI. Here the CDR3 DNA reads TGTGCCAGCGGTTCTTCTGCTAAGACCGGGGGAAATGAAAAACTGTTTTTT. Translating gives CASGSSAKTGGNEKLFF.

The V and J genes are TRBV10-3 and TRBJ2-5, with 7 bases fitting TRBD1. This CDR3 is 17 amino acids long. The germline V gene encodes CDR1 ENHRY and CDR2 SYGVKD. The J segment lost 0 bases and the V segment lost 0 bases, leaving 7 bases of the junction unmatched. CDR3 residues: CAISESMVRGYQETQYF. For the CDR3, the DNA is TGTGCCATCAGTGAGTCGATGGTCAGGGGGTACCAAGAGACCCAGTACTTC.

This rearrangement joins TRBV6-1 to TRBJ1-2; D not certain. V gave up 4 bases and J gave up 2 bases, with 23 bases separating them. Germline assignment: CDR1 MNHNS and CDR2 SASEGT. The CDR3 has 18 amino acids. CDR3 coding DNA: TGTGCCAGCAGTGGAGAGGTTGGAGTTTCGTTATCCAACTATGGCTACACCTTC. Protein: CASSGEVGVSLSNYGYTF.

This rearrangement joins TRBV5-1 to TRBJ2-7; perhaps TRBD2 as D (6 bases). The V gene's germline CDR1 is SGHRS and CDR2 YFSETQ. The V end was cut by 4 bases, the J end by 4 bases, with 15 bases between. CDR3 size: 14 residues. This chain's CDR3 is CASSPGEARYEQYF. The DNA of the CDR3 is TGCGCCAGCAGCCCCGGGGAGGCACGGTACGAGCAGTACTTC. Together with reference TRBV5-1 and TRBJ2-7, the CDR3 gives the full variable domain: KAGVTQTPRYLIKTRGQQVTLSCSPISGHRSVSWYQQTPGQGLQFLFEYFSETQRNKGNFPGRFSGRQFSNSRSEMNVSTLELGDSALYLCASSPGEARYEQYFGPGTRLTVT.

The CDR3 DNA is TGCGCCAGCAGCCAAGATGCCCCGGCTAGCTCCTACGAGCAGTACTTC. Its translation: CASSQDAPASSYEQYF. V usage is TRBV4-3 and J usage is TRBJ2-7; D remains ambiguous. CDR1 is LGHNA and CDR2 is YSLEER in the germline V gene. Trimming pared 0 bases from V and 0 bases from J, leaving 12 bases between. The CDR3 loop spans 16 amino acids.

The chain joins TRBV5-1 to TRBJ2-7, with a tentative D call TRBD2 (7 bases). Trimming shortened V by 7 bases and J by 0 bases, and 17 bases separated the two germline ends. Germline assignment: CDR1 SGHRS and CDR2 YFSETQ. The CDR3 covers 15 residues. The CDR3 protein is CASSGVERDSYEQYF. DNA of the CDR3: TGCGCCAGCTCAGGGGTGGAGCGGGACTCCTACGAGCAGTACTTC.

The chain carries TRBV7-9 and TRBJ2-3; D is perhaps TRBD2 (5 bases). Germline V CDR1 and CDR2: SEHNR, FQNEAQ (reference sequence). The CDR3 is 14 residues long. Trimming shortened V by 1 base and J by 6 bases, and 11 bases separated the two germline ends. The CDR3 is CASSLVSGVDTQYF. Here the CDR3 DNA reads TGTGCCAGCAGCTTAGTGTCCGGGGTGGATACGCAGTATTTT.

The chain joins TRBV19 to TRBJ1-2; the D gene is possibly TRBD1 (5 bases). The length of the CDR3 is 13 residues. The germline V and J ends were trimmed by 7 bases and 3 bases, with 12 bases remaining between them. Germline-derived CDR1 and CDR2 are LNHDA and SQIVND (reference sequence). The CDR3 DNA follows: TGTGCCAGTATTGACACAGGCTACTATGGCTACACCTTC. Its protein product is CASIDTGYYGYTF.

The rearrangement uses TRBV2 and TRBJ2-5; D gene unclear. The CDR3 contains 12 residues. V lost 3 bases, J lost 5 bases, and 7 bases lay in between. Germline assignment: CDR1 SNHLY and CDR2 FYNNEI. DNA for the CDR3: TGTGCCAGCAGTGATTCCCGGGAGACCCAGTACTTC. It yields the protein CASSDSRETQYF.

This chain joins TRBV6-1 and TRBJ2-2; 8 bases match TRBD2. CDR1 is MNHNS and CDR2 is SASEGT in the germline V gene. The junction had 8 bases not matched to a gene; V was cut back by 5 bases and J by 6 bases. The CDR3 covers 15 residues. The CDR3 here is CASSPGGGGSGELFF. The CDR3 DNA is TGTGCCAGCAGTCCGGGGGGCGGGGGGTCCGGGGAGCTGTTTTTT.

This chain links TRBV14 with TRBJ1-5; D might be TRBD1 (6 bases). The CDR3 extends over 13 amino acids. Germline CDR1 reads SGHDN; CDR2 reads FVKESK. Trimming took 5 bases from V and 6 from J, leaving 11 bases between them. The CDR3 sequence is CASSSGVLQPQHF. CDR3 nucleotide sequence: TGTGCCAGCAGCTCAGGGGTGCTTCAGCCCCAGCATTTT.

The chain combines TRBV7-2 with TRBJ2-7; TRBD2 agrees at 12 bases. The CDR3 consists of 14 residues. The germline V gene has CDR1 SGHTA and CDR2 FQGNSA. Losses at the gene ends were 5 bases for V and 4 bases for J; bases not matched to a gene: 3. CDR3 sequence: CASSPTSGGYEQYF. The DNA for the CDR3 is TGTGCCAGCAGCCCCACTAGCGGGGGGTACGAGCAGTACTTC.

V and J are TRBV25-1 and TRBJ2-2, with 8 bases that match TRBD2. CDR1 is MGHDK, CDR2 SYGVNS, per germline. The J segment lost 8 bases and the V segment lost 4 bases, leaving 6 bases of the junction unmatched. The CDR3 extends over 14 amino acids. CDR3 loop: CASSGGGRPGELFF. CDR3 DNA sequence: TGTGCCAGCAGTGGTGGCGGGAGGCCAGGGGAGCTGTTTTTT. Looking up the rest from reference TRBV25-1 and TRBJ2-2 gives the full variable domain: EADIYQTPRYLVIGTGKKITLECSQTMGHDKMYWYQQDPGMELHLIHYSYGVNSTEKGDLSSESTVSRIRTEHFPLTLESARPSHTSQYLCASSGGGRPGELFFGEGSRLTVL.

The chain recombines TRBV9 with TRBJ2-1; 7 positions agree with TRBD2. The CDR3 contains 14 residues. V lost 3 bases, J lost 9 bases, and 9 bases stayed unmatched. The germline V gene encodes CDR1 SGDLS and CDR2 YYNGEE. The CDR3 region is CASSAGGSTGEQFF. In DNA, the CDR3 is TGTGCCAGCAGCGCGGGGGGTAGTACCGGTGAGCAGTTCTTC.

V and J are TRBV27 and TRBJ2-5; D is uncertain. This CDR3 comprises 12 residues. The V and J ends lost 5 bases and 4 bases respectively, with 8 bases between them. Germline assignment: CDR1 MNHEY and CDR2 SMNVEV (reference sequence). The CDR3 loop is CASSVFGETQYF. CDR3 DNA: TGTGCCAGCAGTGTCTTCGGAGAGACCCAGTACTTC.

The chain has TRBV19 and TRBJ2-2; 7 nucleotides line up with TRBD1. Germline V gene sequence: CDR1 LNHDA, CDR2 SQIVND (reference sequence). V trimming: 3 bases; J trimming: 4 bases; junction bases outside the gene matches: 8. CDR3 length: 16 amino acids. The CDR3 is CASSITGTVSTGELFF. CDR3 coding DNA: TGTGCCAGTAGTATTACCGGGACAGTGAGCACCGGGGAGCTGTTTTTT.

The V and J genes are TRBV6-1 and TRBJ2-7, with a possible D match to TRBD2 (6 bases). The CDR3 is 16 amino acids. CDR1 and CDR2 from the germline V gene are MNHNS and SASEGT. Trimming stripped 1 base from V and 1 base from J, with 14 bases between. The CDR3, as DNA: TGTGCCAGCAGTGAAGTGTACCGGGAGATTTCCTACGAGCAGTACTTC. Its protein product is CASSEVYREISYEQYF.

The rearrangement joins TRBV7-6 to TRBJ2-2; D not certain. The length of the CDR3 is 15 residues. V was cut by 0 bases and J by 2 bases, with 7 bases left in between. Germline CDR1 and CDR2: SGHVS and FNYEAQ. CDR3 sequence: CASSLAGLNTGELFF. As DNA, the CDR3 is TGTGCCAGCAGCTTAGCGGGCCTTAACACCGGGGAGCTGTTTTTT.

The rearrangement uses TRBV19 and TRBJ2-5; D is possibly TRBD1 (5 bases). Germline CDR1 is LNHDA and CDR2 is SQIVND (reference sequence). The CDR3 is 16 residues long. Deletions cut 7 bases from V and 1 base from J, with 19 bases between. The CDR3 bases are TGTGCCAGTATGTTTTGCAGGGAAGTTAGCCAAGAGACCCAGTACTTC. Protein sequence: CASMFCREVSQETQYF. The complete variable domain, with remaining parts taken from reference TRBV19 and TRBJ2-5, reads DGGITQSPKYLFRKEGQNVTLSCEQNLNHDAMYWYRQDPGQGLRLIYYSQIVNDFQKGDIAEGYSVSREKKESFPLTVTSAQKNPTAFYLCASMFCREVSQETQYFGPGTRLLVL.

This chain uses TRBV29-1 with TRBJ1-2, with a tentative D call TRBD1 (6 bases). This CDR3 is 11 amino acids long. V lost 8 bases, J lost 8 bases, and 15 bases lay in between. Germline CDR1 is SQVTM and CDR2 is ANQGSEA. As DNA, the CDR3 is TGCAGCCACGAGAGGGGGGGAGGCTACACCTTC. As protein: CSHERGGGYTF.